The table lists the clone carrying this T cell receptor beta chain with many counts. These data originate in a study of neurological immune-mediated disorders. Specified time point: longitudinal time-point 1 (baseline). It was from 2 million PBMCs stored at -80 C that the unsorted libraries were obtained. The V and J ends lost 0 bases and 5 bases respectively, with 14 bases between them. Germline V gene data show CDR1 as SGHRS and CDR2 as YFSETQ. The CDR3 is made up of 15 amino acids. A single run covered 15-18 subjects with over 190 million TCR-beta sequences. TCRdb independently ran MiXCR on the 5' RACE reads; one entry per CDR3 protein. The sample contains fewer than 90,000 distinct CDR3 sequences, more than 8.5% of which appear only once.

The receptor was isolated from a man younger than 45 in good health. The genes are TRBV5-1 and TRBJ1-1; the D gene is possibly TRBD1 (5 bases). The specimen was PBMCs. As DNA, the CDR3 is TGCGCCAGCAGCTTGGAGGGGAAGGTGTGGACTGAAGCTTTCTTT. Amino acids: CASSLEGKVWTEAFF.